This T cell receptor beta chain was profiled in a study of CD4 T cells in relation to SARS-CoV-2 and coronaviruses. The protocol was immunoSEQ multiplex PCR, while the TCRdb copy is restricted to in-frame clones and leaves out a portion. The data hold 50,000 to 70,000 clones, with around 92% observed a single time. This CDR3 has 15 residues. The germline V gene has CDR1 SGHAT and CDR2 FQNNGV. The V and J ends lost 5 bases and 2 bases, in that order; junction bases with no gene match: 5. The chain recombines TRBV11-2 with TRBJ1-4, with TRBD1 matching 7 bases. This TCR derives from an adult with COVID-19. The sequenced sample consisted of naive CD4+ T cells from PBMCs. Subset: naive CD4+ T cells isolated by negative enrichment. The CDR3 loop reads CASSTRGGTNEKLFF. As DNA, the CDR3 is TGTGCCAGCAGCACCAGGGGGGGTACTAATGAAAAACTGTTTTTT.